The present TCR beta chain was sequenced within a study of shared clonotypes between healthy human individuals. Study-level points and caveats: Having only a few donors restricted how much genetic and exposure-history diversity was captured. Only blood was sampled, and tissue TCR repertoires likely differ from blood ones.

The CDR3 is 12 residues long. V was cut by 5 bases and J by 11 bases, with 15 bases left in between. Germline CDR1 reads SEHNR; CDR2 reads FQNEAQ (reference sequence). Sequenced by immunoSEQ multiplex PCR; TCRdb stores in-frame clones only, minus some. The data hold millions of clones, with over 90% observed a single time. Donors were healthy HIV-negative adults without recently reported acute infections or vaccinations. The table lists this clone with a few counts. Its antigen is currently unknown. This sequence originates from a man younger than 35 in good health. Some clones in this sample may be carry-over from other donors' samples. V usage is TRBV7-9 and J usage is TRBJ1-1, with D perhaps matching TRBD1 (5 bases). The sequencing sample was made of naive CD4+ T cells from PBMCs. Stated subset: CD45RA+ positively selected. The CDR3 here is CASSTGGVWAFF. As DNA, the CDR3 is TGTGCCAGCAGCACGGGGGGTGTCTGGGCTTTCTTT.